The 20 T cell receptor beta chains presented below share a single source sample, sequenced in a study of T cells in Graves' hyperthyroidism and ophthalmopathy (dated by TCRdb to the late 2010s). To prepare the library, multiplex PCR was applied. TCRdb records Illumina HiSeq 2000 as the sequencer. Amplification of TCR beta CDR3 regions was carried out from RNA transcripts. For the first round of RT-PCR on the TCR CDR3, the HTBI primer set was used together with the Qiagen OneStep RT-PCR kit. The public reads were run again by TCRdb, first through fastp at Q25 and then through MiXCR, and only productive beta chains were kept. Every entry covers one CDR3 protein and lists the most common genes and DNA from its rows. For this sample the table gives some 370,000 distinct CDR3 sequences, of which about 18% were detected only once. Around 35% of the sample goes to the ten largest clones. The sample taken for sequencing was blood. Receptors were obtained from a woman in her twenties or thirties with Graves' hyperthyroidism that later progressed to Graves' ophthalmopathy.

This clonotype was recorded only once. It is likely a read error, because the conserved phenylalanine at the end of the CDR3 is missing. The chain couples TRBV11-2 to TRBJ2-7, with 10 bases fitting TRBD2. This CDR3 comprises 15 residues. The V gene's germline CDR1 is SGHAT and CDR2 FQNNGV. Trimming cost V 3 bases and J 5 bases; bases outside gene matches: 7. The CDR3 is CASSFLAGAAHEQYS. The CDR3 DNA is TGTGCCAGCAGCTTCCTAGCGGGAGCAGCCCACGAGCAGTACTCC.

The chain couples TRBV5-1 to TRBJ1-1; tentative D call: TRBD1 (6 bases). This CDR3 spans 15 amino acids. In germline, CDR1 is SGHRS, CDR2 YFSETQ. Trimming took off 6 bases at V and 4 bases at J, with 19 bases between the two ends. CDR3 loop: CASTRGGSSSTEAFF. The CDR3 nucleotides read TGCGCCAGCACAAGAGGGGGTTCGTCGAGCACTGAAGCTTTCTTT.

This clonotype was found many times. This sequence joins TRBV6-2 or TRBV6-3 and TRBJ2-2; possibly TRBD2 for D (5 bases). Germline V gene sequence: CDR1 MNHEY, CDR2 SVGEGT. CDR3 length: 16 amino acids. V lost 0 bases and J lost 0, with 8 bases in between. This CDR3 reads CASSYSRRTNTGELFF. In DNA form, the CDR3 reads TGTGCCAGCAGTTACTCAAGGAGGACGAACACCGGGGAGCTGTTTTTT.

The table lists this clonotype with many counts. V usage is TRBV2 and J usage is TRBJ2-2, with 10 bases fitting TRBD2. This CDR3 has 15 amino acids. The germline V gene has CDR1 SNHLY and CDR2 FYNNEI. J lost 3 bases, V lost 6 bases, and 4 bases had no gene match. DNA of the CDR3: TGTGCCAGCAGGCTAGCGGGAGTAGACACCGGGGAGCTGTTTTTT. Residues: CASRLAGVDTGELFF.

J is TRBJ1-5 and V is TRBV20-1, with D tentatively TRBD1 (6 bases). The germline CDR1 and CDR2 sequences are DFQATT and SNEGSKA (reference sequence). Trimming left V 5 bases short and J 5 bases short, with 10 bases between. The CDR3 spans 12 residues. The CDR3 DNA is TGCAGTGCTGGACAGTTGGATCAGCCCCAGCATTTT. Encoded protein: CSAGQLDQPQHF.

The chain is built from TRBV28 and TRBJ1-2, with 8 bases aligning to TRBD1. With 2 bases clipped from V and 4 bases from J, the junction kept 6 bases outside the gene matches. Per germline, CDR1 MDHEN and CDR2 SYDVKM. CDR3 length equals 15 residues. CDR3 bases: TGTGCCAGCAGTTTAATGGGGACAGGCAGCTATGGCTACACCTTC. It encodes CASSLMGTGSYGYTF.

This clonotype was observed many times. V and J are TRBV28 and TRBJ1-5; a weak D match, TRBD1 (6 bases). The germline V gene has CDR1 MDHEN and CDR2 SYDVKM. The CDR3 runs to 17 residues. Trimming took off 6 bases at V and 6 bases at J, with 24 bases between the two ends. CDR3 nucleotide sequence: TGTGCCAGCAGCATCCCGGGACACAACGATTGGGGTCAGCCCCAGCATTTT. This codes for CASSIPGHNDWGQPQHF.

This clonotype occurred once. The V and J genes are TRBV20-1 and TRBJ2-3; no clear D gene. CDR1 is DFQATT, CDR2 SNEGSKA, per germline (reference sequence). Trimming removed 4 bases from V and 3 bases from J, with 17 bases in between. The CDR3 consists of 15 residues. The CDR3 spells CSAMVRFGRTDTQYF. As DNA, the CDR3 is TGCAGTGCTATGGTTCGGTTTGGGCGGACAGATACGCAGTATTTT.

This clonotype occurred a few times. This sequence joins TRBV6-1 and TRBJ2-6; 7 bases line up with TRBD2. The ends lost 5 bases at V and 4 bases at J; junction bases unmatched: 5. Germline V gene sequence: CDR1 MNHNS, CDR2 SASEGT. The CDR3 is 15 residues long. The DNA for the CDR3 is TGTGCCAGCAGTACCAGCGGGAACGGGGCCAACGTCCTGACTTTC. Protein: CASSTSGNGANVLTF.

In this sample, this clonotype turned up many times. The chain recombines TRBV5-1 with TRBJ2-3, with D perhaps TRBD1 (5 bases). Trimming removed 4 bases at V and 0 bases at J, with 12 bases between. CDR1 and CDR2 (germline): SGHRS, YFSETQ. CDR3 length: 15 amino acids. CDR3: CASSLKGHSTDTQYF. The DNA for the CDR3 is TGCGCCAGCAGCCTTAAGGGGCATAGCACAGATACGCAGTATTTT.

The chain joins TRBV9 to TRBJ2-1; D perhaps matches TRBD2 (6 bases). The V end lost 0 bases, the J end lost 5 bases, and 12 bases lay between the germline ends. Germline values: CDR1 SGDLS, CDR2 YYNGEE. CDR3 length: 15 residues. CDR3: CASSVAAGRNNEQFF. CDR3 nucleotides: TGTGCCAGCAGCGTAGCCGCGGGAAGGAACAATGAGCAGTTCTTC. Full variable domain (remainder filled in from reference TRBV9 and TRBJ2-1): DSGVTQTPKHLITATGQRVTLRCSPRSGDLSVYWYQQSLDQGLQFLIQYYNGEERAKGNILERFSAQQFPDLHSELNLSSLELGDSALYFCASSVAAGRNNEQFFGPGTRLTVL.

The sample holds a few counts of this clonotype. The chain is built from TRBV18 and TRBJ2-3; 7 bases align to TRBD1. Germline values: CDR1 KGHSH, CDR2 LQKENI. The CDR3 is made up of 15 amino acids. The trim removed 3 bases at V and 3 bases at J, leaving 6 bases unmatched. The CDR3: CASSPRGSLTDTQYF. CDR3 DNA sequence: TGTGCCAGCTCACCCAGGGGGAGTTTAACAGATACGCAGTATTTT.

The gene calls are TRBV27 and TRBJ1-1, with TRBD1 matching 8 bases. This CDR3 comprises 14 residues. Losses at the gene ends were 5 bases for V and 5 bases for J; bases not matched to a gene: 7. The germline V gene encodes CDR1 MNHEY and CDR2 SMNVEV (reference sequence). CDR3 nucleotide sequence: TGTGCCAGCAGTCCTTGGGACAGGAAAACTGAAGCTTTCTTT. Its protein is CASSPWDRKTEAFF.

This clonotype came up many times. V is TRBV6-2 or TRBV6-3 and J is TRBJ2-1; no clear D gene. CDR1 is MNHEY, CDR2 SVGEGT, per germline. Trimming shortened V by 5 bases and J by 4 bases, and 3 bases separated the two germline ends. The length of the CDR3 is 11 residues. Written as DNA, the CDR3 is TGTGCCAGCAGTCAGTACAATGAGCAGTTCTTC. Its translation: CASSQYNEQFF.

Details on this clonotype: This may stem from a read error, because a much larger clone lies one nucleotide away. The CDR3 spells CSARDPGTRTYNEQFF. The CDR3 DNA reads as TGCAGTGCTAGAGACCCCGGGACTAGGACTTACAATGAGCAGTTCTTC. This rearrangement joins TRBV20-1 to TRBJ2-1; 8 bases agree with TRBD2. CDR3 length: 16 residues. Germline V gene data show CDR1 as DFQATT and CDR2 as SNEGSKA (reference sequence). Trimming removed 0 bases from V and 4 bases from J; junction bases left unmatched: 8.

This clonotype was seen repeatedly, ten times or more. The chain's CDR3 is CASSQDPDRVTYEQYF. The DNA for the CDR3 is TGCGCCAGCAGCCAAGACCCGGACAGGGTCACCTACGAGCAGTACTTC. The chain uses TRBV4-1 and TRBJ2-7; TRBD1 matches at 8 bases. The V and J ends lost 0 bases and 2 bases, in that order; junction bases with no gene match: 6. The germline V gene encodes CDR1 MGHRA and CDR2 YSYEKL. The CDR3 sequence is 16 residues long.

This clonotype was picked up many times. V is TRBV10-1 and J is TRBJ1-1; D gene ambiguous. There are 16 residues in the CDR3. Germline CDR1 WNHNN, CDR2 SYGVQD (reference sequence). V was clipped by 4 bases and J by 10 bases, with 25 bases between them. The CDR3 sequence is CASSASILPSGLGAFF. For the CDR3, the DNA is TGCGCCAGCAGTGCCTCTATTCTCCCCTCAGGTCTTGGAGCTTTCTTT.

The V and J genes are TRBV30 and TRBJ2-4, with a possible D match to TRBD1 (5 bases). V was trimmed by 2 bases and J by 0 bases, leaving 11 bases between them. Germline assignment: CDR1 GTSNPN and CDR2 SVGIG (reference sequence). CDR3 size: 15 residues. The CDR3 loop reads CAWSMDTIAKNIQYF. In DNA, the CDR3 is TGTGCCTGGAGTATGGACACCATAGCCAAAAACATTCAGTACTTC.

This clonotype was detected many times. The CDR3 coding sequence is TGTGCCAGCAGGCGGACAAGTGCTAACTATGGCTACACCTTC. Encoded protein: CASRRTSANYGYTF. The chain has TRBV27 and TRBJ1-2; D is perhaps TRBD1 (5 bases). The CDR3 loop spans 14 amino acids. Trimming stripped 6 bases from V and 0 bases from J, with 11 bases between. The germline V gene has CDR1 MNHEY and CDR2 SMNVEV (reference sequence).

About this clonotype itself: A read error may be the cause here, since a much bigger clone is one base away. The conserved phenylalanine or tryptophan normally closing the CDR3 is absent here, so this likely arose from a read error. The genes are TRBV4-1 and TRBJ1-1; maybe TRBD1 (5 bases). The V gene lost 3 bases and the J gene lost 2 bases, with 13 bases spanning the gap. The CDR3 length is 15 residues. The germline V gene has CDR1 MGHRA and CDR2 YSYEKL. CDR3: CASSHPQGLNTEAFL. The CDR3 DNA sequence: TGCGCCAGCAGCCACCCCCAGGGACTTAACACTGAAGCTTTCCTT.